The 13 T cell receptor beta chains in this list originate from one sample, sequenced in a study of T-cell reconstitution after alpha-beta-depleted transplantation in children. Researchers prepared the TCRbeta library using unique molecular identifiers, the study reports. TCRdb re-derived calls from the PCR reads in MiXCR, one entry per CDR3 protein. The repertoire holds 400,000 to 500,000 distinct CDR3 sequences, 11% seen once, with roughly 6% in the top ten. Specimen: PBMCs from the stem cell graft donor, collected from the stem cell graft. These receptors originate from a human donor who donated a stem cell graft to a child with acute myeloid leukemia.

The CDR3 protein is CASRSDTDTQYF. The CDR3 nucleotides are TGTGCCAGCAGGTCGGACACAGATACGCAGTATTTT. The rearrangement joins TRBV28 to TRBJ2-3; D gene ambiguous. Germline assignment: CDR1 MDHEN and CDR2 SYDVKM. The CDR3 has 12 amino acids. Between the trimmed V and J ends, which lost 6 bases and 2 bases, there was a span of 6 bases.

This clonotype was found a few times. This chain links TRBV12-3 or TRBV12-4 with TRBJ1-2; D gene uncertain. The CDR3 has 15 residues. V dropped 2 bases and J dropped 0 bases, with 10 bases sitting between them. CDR3 residues: CASSLRQQPNYGYTF. The CDR3 nucleotides read TGTGCCAGCAGTTTACGGCAACAACCTAACTATGGCTACACCTTC.

In its sample, this clonotype was seen a few times. The V call is TRBV6-1, the J call TRBJ1-6, with 7 bases aligning to TRBD1. Germline CDR1 and CDR2: MNHNS and SASEGT. V was clipped by 8 bases and J by 1 base; unmatched bases: 5. The CDR3 consists of 15 residues. The CDR3 DNA sequence: TGTGCCAGCGGCCAGGGGGTTTCCTATAATTCACCCCTCCACTTT. It translates to CASGQGVSYNSPLHF.

The V call is TRBV6-1, the J call TRBJ2-1, with D unclear. The CDR3 has 14 amino acids. With 8 bases removed from V and 8 bases from J, the gap between germline ends came to 19 bases. Germline CDR1 is MNHNS and CDR2 is SASEGT. CDR3 residues: CASRRTAARDEQFF. The CDR3 DNA reads as TGTGCCAGCCGACGTACGGCAGCAAGAGATGAGCAGTTCTTC.

This clonotype was detected many times. The chain uses TRBV6-1 and TRBJ2-1; TRBD1 is a possible D gene (7 bases). Germline lookup yields CDR1 MNHNS and CDR2 SASEGT. Trimming left V 7 bases short and J 5 bases short, with 15 bases between. The CDR3 contains 14 residues. The CDR3 DNA sequence: TGTGCCAGCACCAGATCAGGGGGGCACAATGAGCAGTTCTTC. Translating gives CASTRSGGHNEQFF.

The V gene is TRBV4-1, the J gene TRBJ1-2, with D possibly TRBD1 on 6 matching bases. Germline assignment: CDR1 MGHRA and CDR2 YSYEKL. This CDR3 spans 15 amino acids. V shed 0 bases and J shed 10 bases, with 18 bases lying between them. In nucleotides, the CDR3 is TGCGCCAGCAGCCAAGATTGGGGAGGGGGATACTTCTACACCTTC. Protein sequence: CASSQDWGGGYFYTF.

This clonotype was observed a few times. The chain joins TRBV29-1 to TRBJ2-2; unclear D gene. Germline CDR1 SQVTM, CDR2 ANQGSEA. V was trimmed by 3 bases and J by 7 bases, leaving 9 bases between them. This CDR3 spans 12 amino acids. The CDR3 protein is CSVDPGIGELFF. The CDR3 nucleotides are TGCAGCGTTGACCCCGGAATCGGGGAGCTGTTTTTT.

This chain uses TRBV25-1 with TRBJ2-5, with D possibly being TRBD2 (6 bases). The length of the CDR3 is 17 residues. Trimming removed 1 base at V and 1 base at J, with 16 bases between. Germline CDR1 MGHDK, CDR2 SYGVNS. In DNA, the CDR3 is TGTGCCAGCAGTGAATCCCTGGGGGGAGGAATCCAAGAGACCCAGTACTTC. It translates to CASSESLGGGIQETQYF. Complete variable domain (other parts from reference TRBV25-1 and TRBJ2-5): EADIYQTPRYLVIGTGKKITLECSQTMGHDKMYWYQQDPGMELHLIHYSYGVNSTEKGDLSSESTVSRIRTEHFPLTLESARPSHTSQYLCASSESLGGGIQETQYFGPGTRLLVL.

With respect to this clonotype: Sequence at one end of the junction differs from germline and may be a read error. This chain joins TRBV12-5 and TRBJ1-5; no firm D call. Germline assignment: CDR1 LGHNT and CDR2 FRNRAP. This CDR3 has 12 amino acids. CDR3 sequence (DNA): TGTGCTTGTGGTTTGGATAATCAGCCCCAGCATTTT. This translates into CACGLDNQPQHF.

This clonotype was observed a few times. The chain joins TRBV29-1 to TRBJ1-2, with TRBD1 as a possible D gene (6 bases). This CDR3 is built from 12 residues. Germline-derived CDR1 and CDR2 are SQVTM and ANQGSEA. V was shortened by 3 bases and J by 4 bases, with 9 bases between the two germline ends. CDR3 bases: TGCAGCGTTGAGGACAGCTTCTATGGCTACACCTTC. This encodes CSVEDSFYGYTF.

This clonotype was observed a few times. This chain joins TRBV5-1 and TRBJ1-4, with 8 bases aligning to TRBD1. This CDR3 comprises 16 residues. V lost 2 bases, J lost 0 bases, and 3 bases stayed unmatched. Germline assignment: CDR1 SGHRS and CDR2 YFSETQ. Here the CDR3 reads CASSFGQGTTNEKLFF. The CDR3 DNA reads TGCGCCAGCAGCTTCGGACAGGGAACAACTAATGAAAAACTGTTTTTT.

The chain combines TRBV9 with TRBJ2-3; D possibly corresponds to TRBD2 (5 bases). From germline, CDR1 is SGDLS and CDR2 YYNGEE. V was cut by 3 bases and J by 4 bases, with 21 bases left in between. The length of the CDR3 is 17 residues. The DNA for the CDR3 is TGTGCCAGCAGCGAGTCCCCTGCGGGCGCAGGATCAGATACGCAGTATTTT. It encodes CASSESPAGAGSDTQYF.

The rearrangement uses TRBV7-2 and TRBJ2-3; weak D call: TRBD1 (5 bases). This CDR3 has 13 residues. Trimming took 5 bases from V and 2 from J, leaving 8 bases between them. Germline V gene sequence: CDR1 SGHTA, CDR2 FQGNSA. Here the CDR3 DNA reads TGTGCCAGCAGCCAGGGATACACAGATACGCAGTATTTT. Encoded protein: CASSQGYTDTQYF.